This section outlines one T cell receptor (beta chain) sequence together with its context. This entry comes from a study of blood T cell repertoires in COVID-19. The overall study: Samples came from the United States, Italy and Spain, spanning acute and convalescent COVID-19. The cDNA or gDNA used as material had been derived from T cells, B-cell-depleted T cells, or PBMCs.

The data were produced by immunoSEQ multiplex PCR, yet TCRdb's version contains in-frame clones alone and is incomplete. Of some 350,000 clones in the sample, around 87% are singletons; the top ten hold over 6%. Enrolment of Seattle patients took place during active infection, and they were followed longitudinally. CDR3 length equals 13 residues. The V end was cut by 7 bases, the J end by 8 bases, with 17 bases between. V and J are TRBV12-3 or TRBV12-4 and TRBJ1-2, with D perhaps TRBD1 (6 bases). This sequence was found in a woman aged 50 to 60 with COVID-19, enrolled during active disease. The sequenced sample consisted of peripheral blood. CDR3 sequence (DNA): TGTGCCAGCACTGGGACGGGGGGGCGCGGCTACACCTTC. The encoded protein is CASTGTGGRGYTF.